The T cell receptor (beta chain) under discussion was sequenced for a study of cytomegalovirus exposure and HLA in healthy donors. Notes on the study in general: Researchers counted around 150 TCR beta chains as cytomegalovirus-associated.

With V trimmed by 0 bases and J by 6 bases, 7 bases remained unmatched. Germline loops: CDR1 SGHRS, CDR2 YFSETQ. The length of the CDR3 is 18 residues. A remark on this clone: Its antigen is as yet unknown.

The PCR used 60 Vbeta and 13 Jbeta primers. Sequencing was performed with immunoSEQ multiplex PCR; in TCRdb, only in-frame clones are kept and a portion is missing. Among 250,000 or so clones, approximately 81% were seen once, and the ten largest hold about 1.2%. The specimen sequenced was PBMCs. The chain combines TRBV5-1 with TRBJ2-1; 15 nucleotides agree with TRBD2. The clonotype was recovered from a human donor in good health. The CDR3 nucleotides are TGCGCCAGCAGCTTGGTATGGACTAGCGGGAGGGCCGTCAATGAGCAGTTCTTC. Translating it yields CASSLVWTSGRAVNEQFF.